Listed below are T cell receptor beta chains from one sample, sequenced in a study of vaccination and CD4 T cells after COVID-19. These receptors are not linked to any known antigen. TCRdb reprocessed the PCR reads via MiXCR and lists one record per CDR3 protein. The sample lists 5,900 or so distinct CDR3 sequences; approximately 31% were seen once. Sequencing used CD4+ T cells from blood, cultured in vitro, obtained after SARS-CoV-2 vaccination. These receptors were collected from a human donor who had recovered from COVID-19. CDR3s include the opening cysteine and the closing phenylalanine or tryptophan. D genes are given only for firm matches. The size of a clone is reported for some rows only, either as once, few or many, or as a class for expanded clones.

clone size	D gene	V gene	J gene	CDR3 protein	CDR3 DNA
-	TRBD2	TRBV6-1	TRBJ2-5	CASGLAGGNQETQYF	TGTGCCAGCGGACTAGCGGGGGGGAACCAAGAGACCCAGTACTTC
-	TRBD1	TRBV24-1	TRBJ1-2	CATSDPGTGVAGYTF	TGTGCCACCAGTGACCCCGGGACAGGGGTTGCCGGCTACACCTTC
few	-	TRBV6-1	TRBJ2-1	CASSGSGNNEQFF	TGTGCCAGCAGCGGGTCGGGGAACAATGAGCAGTTCTTC
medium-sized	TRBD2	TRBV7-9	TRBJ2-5	CASSFEGGETQYF	TGTGCCAGCAGCTTCGAGGGAGGGGAGACCCAGTACTTC
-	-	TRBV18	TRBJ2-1	CASSPTQGGLNEQFF	TGTGCCAGCTCACCAACTCAAGGAGGGTTGAATGAGCAGTTCTTC
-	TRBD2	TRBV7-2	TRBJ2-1	CASSLEAQRELTYNEQFF	TGTGCCAGCAGCTTAGAGGCCCAGCGGGAGTTGACCTACAATGAGCAGTTCTTC
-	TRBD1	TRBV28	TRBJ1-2	CASSGTDYGYTF	TGTGCCAGCAGTGGGACAGACTATGGCTACACCTTC
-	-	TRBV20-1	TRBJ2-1	CSLVSRGKNYNEQFF	TGCAGTCTCGTTAGTAGAGGGAAAAACTACAATGAGCAGTTCTTC
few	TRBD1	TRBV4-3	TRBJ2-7	CASSQEVYRTGVYEQYF	TGCGCCAGCAGCCAAGAAGTGTACAGGACAGGAGTCTACGAGCAGTACTTC
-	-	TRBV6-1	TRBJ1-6	CASSDLTGVDNSPLHF	TGTGCCAGCAGTGACCTGACAGGCGTAGATAATTCACCCCTCCACTTT
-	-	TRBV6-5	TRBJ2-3	CASSYSPFGGSTDTQYF	TGTGCCAGCAGTTACTCCCCCTTTGGGGGGAGCACAGATACGCAGTATTTT
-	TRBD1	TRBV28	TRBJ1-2	CASRSSGQGHLYGYTF	TGTGCCAGCCGGTCCTCAGGACAGGGGCATCTCTATGGCTACACCTTC
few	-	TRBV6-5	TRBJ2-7	CASSLEDSAHEQYF	TGTGCCAGCAGTTTGGAGGACAGTGCCCACGAGCAGTACTTC
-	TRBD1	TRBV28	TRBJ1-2	CASSLLTGAGYTF	TGTGCCAGCAGTTTACTAACAGGGGCGGGCTACACCTTC
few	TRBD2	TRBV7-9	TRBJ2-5	CASSSQLAGVETQYF	TGTGCCAGCAGCTCCCAACTAGCGGGAGTTGAGACCCAGTACTTC
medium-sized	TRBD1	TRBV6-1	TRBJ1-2	CASRATDRAYGYTF	TGTGCCAGCAGGGCCACCGACAGGGCCTATGGCTACACCTTC
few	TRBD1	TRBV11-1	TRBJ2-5	CASSTRDRGETQYF	TGTGCCAGCAGCACCCGGGACAGGGGAGAGACCCAGTACTTC
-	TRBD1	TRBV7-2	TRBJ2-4	CASSLGQQGASKNIQYF	TGTGCCAGCAGCTTAGGTCAACAGGGGGCGTCCAAAAACATTCAGTACTTC
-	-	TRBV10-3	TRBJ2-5	CAISERQFQETQYF	TGTGCCATCAGTGAGCGACAGTTCCAAGAGACCCAGTACTTC
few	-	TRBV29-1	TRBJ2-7	CSVGLATGYEQYF	TGCAGCGTGGGGTTGGCTACGGGCTACGAGCAGTACTTC
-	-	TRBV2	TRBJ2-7	CASSPQGVYEQYF	TGTGCCAGCAGTCCGCAGGGCGTCTACGAGCAGTACTTC
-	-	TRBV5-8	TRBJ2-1	CASSPSGTRSSYNEQFF	TGTGCCAGCAGCCCCTCCGGGACGAGAAGCTCCTACAATGAGCAGTTCTTC
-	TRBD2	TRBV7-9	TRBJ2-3	CASSLVAGVNTDTQYF	TGTGCCAGCAGCTTAGTAGCGGGGGTAAACACAGATACGCAGTATTTT
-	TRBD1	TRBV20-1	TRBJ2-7	CSARDRGQGVYEQYF	TGCAGTGCTAGAGATCGGGGACAGGGGGTCTACGAGCAGTACTTC
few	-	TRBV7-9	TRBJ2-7	CASSLQEGRGQAYEQYF	TGTGCCAGCAGCTTACAAGAGGGGAGGGGGCAAGCCTACGAGCAGTACTTC
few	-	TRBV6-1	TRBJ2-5	CASNEPSRGQETQYF	TGTGCCAGCAATGAGCCGAGCAGGGGACAAGAGACCCAGTACTTC
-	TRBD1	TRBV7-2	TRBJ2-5	CASSSQQGAYETQYF	TGTGCCAGCAGCTCCCAACAGGGGGCCTATGAGACCCAGTACTTC
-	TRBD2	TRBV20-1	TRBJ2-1	CSARQPTSGVYNEQFF	TGCAGTGCTAGACAACCGACTAGCGGGGTATACAATGAGCAGTTCTTC
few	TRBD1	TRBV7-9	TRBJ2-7	CASSRQGFEQYF	TGTGCCAGCAGTCGACAGGGGTTCGAGCAGTACTTC
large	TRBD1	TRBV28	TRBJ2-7	CASSPGTGRDEQYF	TGTGCCAGCAGTCCCGGGACAGGGCGCGACGAGCAGTACTTC
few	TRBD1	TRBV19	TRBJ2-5	CASSPGQGQETQYF	TGTGCCAGTAGTCCAGGACAGGGGCAAGAGACCCAGTACTTC
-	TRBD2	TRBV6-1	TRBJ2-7	CASSPRLAGSYEQYF	TGTGCCAGCAGCCCTCGACTAGCGGGCTCCTACGAGCAGTACTTC
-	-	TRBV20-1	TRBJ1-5	CSARDFLTSNQPQHF	TGCAGTGCTAGAGATTTTCTGACAAGCAATCAGCCCCAGCATTTT
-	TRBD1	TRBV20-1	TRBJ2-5	CSASDREETQYF	TGCAGTGCCTCGGACAGGGAAGAGACCCAGTACTTC
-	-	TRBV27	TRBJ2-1	CASSYRELRYNEQFF	TGTGCCAGCAGTTACCGGGAACTTCGCTACAATGAGCAGTTCTTC
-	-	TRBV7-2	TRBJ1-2	CTSSLDAGKVRGYTF	TGTACCAGCAGCTTAGATGCAGGGAAGGTGCGGGGCTACACCTTC
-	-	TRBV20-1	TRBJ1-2	CSAGDQGRERFNYGYTF	TGCAGTGCTGGAGATCAAGGCAGGGAAAGGTTTAACTATGGCTACACCTTC
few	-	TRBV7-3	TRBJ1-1	CASSLSGGATEAFF	TGTGCCAGCAGCTTATCTGGGGGGGCAACTGAAGCTTTCTTT
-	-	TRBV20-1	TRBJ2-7	CSARALGTVSYEQYF	TGCAGTGCTAGAGCTTTAGGGACGGTCTCCTACGAGCAGTACTTC
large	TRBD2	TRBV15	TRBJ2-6	CATSRGRAGVGSGANVLTF	TGTGCCACCAGCAGAGGTCGGGCGGGAGTGGGGTCTGGGGCCAACGTCCTGACTTTC
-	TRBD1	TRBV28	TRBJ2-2	CASSRRTGLSGELFF	TGTGCCAGCAGCCGCCGGACAGGGCTTTCCGGGGAGCTGTTTTTT
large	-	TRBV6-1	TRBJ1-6	CAGTQGGSGSPLHF	TGTGCCGGGACGCAGGGTGGATCGGGGTCACCCCTCCACTTT
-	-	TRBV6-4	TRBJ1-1	CASSDSQNTEAFF	TGTGCCAGCAGTGACTCACAGAACACTGAAGCTTTCTTT
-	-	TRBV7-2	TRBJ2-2	CASSPVAGQYTGELFF	TGTGCCAGCAGCCCTGTGGCGGGACAGTACACCGGGGAGCTGTTTTTT
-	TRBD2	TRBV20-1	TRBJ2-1	CSASHGTSVNNEQFF	TGCAGTGCTTCCCACGGGACTAGCGTGAACAATGAGCAGTTCTTC
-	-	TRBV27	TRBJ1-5	CASSLRGGPVMGVGNQPQHF	TGTGCCAGCAGTTTAAGGGGGGGTCCGGTGATGGGAGTGGGCAATCAGCCCCAGCATTTT
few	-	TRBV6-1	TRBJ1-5	CASKAPGGGYNQPQHF	TGTGCCAGCAAGGCCCCGGGGGGAGGGTACAATCAGCCCCAGCATTTT
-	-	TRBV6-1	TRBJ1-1	CASIPPRENTEAFF	TGTGCCAGCATTCCCCCCCGAGAGAACACTGAAGCTTTCTTT
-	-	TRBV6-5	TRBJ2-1	CASSSLLIWTEDNEQFF	TGTGCCAGCAGTTCCCTACTCATCTGGACAGAGGACAATGAGCAGTTCTTC
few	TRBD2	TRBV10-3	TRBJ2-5	CATAVSGVGGQETQYF	TGTGCCACCGCCGTTAGCGGGGTGGGGGGCCAAGAGACCCAGTACTTC
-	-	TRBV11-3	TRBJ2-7	CASSLTWEQYF	TGTGCCAGCAGCTTAACGTGGGAGCAGTACTTC
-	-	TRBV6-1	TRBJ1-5	CASVQVPPQPQHF	TGTGCCAGCGTACAGGTTCCCCCCCAGCCCCAGCATTTT
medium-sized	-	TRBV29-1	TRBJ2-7	CSGSTVGEQYF	TGCAGCGGTTCGACAGTGGGCGAGCAGTACTTC
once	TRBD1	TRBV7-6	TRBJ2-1	CASTTRTGGGSSYNEQFF	TGTGCCAGCACCACTAGGACAGGGGGCGGAAGCTCCTACAATGAGCAGTTCTTC
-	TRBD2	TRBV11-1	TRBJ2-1	CASSLRSGGYNEQFF	TGTGCCAGCAGCTTAAGAAGCGGGGGCTACAATGAGCAGTTCTTC
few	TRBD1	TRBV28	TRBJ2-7	CASSLWGQGVYEQYF	TGTGCCAGCAGTTTATGGGGACAGGGGGTTTACGAGCAGTACTTC
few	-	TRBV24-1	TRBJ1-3	CATSDRRTGNTIYF	TGTGCCACCAGCGACAGGCGAACTGGAAACACCATATATTTT